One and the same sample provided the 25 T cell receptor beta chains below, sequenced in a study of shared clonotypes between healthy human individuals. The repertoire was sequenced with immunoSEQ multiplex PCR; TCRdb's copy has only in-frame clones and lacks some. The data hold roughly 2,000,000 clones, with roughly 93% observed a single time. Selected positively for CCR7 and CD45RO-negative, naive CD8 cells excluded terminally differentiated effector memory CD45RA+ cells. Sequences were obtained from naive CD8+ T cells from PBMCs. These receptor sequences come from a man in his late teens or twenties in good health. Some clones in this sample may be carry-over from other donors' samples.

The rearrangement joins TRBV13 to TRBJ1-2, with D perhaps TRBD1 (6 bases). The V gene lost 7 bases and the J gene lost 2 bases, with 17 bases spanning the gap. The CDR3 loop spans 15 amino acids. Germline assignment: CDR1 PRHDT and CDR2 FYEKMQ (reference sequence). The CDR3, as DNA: TGTGCCAGCATTTCAACGGGGGGGCTAAACTATGGCTACACCTTC. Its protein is CASISTGGLNYGYTF.

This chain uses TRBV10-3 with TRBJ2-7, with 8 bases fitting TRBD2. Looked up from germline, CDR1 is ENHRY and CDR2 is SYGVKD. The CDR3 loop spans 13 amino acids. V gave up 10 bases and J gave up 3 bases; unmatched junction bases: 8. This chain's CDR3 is CASRRGTSYEQYF. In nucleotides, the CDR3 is TGTGCCAGCAGACGCGGGACTAGCTACGAGCAGTACTTC.

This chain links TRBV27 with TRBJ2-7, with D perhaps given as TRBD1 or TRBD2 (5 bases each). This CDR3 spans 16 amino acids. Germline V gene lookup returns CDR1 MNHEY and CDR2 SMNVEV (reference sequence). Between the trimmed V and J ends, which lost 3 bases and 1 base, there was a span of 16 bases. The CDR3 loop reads CASSFNHGTSSYEQYF. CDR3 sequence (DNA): TGTGCCAGCAGTTTCAACCACGGGACGTCTTCCTACGAGCAGTACTTC.

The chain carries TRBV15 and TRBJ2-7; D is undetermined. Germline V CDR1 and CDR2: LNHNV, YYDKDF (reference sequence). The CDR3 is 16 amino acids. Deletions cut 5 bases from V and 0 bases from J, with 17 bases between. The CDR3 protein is CATSSVRTVNSYEQYF. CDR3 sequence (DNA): TGTGCCACCAGCTCTGTCCGTACAGTGAACTCCTACGAGCAGTACTTC.

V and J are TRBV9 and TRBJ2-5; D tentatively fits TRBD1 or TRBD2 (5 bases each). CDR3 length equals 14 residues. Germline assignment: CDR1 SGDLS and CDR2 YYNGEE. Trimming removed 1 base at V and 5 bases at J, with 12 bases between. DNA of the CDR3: TGTGCCAGCAGCGTACTAGGCAGGGAGGAGACCCAGTACTTC. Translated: CASSVLGREETQYF.

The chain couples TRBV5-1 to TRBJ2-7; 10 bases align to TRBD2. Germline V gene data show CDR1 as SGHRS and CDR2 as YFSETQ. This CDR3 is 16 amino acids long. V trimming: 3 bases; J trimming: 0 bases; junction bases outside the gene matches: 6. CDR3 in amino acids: CASSSRLAGSSYEQYF. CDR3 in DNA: TGCGCCAGCAGCTCCAGACTAGCGGGTTCCTCCTACGAGCAGTACTTC.

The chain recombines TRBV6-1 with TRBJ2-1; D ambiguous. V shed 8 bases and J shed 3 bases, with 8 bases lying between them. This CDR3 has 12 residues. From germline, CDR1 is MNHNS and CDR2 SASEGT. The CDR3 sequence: CASGQYYNEQFF. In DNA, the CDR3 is TGTGCCAGCGGGCAGTACTACAATGAGCAGTTCTTC.

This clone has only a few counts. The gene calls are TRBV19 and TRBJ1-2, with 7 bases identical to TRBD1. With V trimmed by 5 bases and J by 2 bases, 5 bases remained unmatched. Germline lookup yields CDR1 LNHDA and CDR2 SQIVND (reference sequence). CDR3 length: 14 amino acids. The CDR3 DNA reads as TGTGCCAGTAGTCCCTCGACAGGGAACTATGGCTACACCTTC. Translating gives CASSPSTGNYGYTF.

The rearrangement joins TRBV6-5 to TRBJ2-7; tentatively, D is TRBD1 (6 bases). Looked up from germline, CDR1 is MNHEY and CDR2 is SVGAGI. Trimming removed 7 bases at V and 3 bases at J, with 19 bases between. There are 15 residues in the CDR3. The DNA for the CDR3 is TGTGCCAGCACCCAAAGGGGCAGGGGAGACTACGAGCAGTACTTC. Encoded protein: CASTQRGRGDYEQYF.

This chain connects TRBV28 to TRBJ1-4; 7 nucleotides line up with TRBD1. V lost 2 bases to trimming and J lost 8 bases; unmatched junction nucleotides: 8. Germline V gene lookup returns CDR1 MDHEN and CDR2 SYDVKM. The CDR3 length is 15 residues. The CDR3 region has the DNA TGTGCCAGCAGTTTAGCCCGGGACAGCGCGGAAAAACTGTTTTTT. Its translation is CASSLARDSAEKLFF.

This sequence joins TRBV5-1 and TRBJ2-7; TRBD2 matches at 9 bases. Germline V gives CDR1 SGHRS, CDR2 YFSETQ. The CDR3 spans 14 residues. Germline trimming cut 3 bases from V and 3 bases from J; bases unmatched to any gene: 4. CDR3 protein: CASSWVAGVYEQYF. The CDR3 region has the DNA TGCGCCAGCAGCTGGGTAGCGGGAGTCTACGAGCAGTACTTC.

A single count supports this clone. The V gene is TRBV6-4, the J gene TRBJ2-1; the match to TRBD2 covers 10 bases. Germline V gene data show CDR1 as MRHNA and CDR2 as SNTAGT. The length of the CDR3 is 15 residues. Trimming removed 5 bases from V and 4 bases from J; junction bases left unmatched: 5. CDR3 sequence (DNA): TGTGCCAGCAGTCATACTAGCGGGAAGTACAATGAGCAGTTCTTC. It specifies CASSHTSGKYNEQFF.

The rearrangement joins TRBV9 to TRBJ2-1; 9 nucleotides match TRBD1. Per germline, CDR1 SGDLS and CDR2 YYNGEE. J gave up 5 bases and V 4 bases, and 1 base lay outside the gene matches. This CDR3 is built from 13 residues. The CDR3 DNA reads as TGTGCCAGCAGCTGGGACAGGGACAATGAGCAGTTCTTC. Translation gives CASSWDRDNEQFF.

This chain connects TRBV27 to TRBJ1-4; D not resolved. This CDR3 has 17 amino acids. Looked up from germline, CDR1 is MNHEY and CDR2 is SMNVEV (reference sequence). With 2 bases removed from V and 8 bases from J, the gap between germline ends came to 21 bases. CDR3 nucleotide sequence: TGTGCCAGCAGTTTAAATTGGGGTGACCCAACCGGGGAAAAACTGTTTTTT. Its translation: CASSLNWGDPTGEKLFF.

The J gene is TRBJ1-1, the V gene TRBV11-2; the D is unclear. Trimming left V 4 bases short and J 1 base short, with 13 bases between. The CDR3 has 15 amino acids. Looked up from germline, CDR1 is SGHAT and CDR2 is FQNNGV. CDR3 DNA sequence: TGTGCCAGCAGCTCCCCCTTGGTTGAGAACACTGAAGCTTTCTTT. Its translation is CASSSPLVENTEAFF. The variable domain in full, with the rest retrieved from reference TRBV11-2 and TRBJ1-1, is EAGVAQSPRYKIIEKRQSVAFWCNPISGHATLYWYQQILGQGPKLLIQFQNNGVVDDSQLPKDRFSAERLKGVDSTLKIQPAKLEDSAVYLCASSSPLVENTEAFFGQGTRLTVV.

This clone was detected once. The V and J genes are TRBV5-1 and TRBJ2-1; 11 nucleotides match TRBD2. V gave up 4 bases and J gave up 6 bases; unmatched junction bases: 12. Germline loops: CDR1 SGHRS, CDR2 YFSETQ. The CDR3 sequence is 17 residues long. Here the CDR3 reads CASSIPGLAEGGNEQFF. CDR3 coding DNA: TGCGCCAGCAGCATACCGGGACTAGCGGAAGGCGGCAATGAGCAGTTCTTC.

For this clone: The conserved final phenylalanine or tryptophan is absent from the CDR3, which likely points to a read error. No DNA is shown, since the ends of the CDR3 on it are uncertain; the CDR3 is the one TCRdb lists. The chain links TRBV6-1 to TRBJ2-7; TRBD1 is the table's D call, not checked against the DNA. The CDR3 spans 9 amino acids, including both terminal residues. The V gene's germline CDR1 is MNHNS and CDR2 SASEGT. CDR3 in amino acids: CASSESVLP.

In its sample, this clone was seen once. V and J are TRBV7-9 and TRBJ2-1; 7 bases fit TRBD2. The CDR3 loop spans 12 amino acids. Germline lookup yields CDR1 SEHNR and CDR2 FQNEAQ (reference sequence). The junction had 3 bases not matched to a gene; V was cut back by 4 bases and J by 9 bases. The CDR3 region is CASSSRGGEQFF. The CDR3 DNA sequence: TGTGCCAGCAGCTCTCGCGGGGGTGAGCAGTTCTTC.

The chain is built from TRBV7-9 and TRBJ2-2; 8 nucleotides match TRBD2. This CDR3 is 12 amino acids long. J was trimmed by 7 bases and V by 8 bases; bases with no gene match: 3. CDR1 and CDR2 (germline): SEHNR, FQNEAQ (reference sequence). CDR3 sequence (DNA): TGTGCCAGCGGTCTAGCGGGCGGGGAGCTGTTTTTT. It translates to CASGLAGGELFF.

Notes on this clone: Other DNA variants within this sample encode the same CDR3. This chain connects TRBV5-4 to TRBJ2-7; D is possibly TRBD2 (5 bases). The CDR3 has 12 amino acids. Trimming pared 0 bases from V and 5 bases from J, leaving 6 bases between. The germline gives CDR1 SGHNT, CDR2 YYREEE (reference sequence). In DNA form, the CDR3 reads TGTGCCAGCAGCTTGGAGCGGAACGAGCAGTACTTC. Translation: CASSLERNEQYF. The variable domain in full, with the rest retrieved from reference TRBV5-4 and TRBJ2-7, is ETGVTQSPTHLIKTRGQQVTLRCSSQSGHNTVSWYQQALGQGPQFIFQYYREEENGRGNFPPRFSGLQFPNYSSELNVNALELDDSALYLCASSLERNEQYFGPGTRLTVT.

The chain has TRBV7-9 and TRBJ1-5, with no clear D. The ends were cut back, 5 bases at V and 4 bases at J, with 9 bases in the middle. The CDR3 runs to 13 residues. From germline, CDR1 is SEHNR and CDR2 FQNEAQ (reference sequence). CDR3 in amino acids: CASSTDLNQPQHF. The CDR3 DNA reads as TGTGCCAGCAGCACGGACCTGAATCAGCCCCAGCATTTT.

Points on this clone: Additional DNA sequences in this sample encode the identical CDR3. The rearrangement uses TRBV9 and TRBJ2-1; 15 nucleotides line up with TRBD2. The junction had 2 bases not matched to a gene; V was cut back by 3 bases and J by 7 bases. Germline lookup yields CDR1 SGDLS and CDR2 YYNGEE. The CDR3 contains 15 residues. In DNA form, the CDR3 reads TGTGCCAGCAGCGCGGGGACTAGCGGGGGGAATGAGCAGTTCTTC. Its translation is CASSAGTSGGNEQFF.

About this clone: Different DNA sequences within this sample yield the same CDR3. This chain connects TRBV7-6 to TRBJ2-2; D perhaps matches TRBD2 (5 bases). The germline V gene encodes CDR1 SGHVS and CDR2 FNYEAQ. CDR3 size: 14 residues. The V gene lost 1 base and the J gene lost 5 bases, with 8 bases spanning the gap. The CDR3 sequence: CASSLGEGTGELFF. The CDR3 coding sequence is TGTGCCAGCAGCTTAGGAGAGGGAACCGGGGAGCTGTTTTTT.

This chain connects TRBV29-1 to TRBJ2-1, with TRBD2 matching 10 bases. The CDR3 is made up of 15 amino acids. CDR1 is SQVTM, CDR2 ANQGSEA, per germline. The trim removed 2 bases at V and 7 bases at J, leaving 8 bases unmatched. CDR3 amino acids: CSVERLAGGPNEQFF. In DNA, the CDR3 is TGCAGCGTTGAAAGGTTAGCGGGAGGTCCAAATGAGCAGTTCTTC.

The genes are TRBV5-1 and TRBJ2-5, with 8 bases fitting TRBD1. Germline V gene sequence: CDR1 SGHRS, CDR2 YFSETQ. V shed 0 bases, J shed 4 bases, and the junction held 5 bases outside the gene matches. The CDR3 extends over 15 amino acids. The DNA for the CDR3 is TGCGCCAGCAGCTTGGAGCAGGGGGCCGCAGAGACCCAGTACTTC. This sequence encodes CASSLEQGAAETQYF. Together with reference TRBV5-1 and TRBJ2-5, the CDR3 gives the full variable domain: KAGVTQTPRYLIKTRGQQVTLSCSPISGHRSVSWYQQTPGQGLQFLFEYFSETQRNKGNFPGRFSGRQFSNSRSEMNVSTLELGDSALYLCASSLEQGAAETQYFGPGTRLLVL.